This passage covers 19 T cell receptor beta chains from one sample sequenced in a study of CD8+ T cells in alopecia areata. Isolated RNA was reverse transcribed into cDNA used as the sequencing template. This table comes from immunoSEQ multiplex PCR, and its TCRdb copy is limited to in-frame clones, with some not included. Altogether roughly 250,000 clones are present, approximately 61% being singletons, with the ten largest covering approximately 1.2%. This specimen consisted of CD4+ T cells sorted from blood, obtained at week 0. The receptors derive from a human donor with alopecia areata.

The chain is built from TRBV2 and TRBJ1-6; a possible D gene is TRBD1 (5 bases). The CDR3 length is 15 residues. Trimming cost V 6 bases and J 6 bases, with 15 bases left between them. Germline CDR1 reads SNHLY; CDR2 reads FYNNEI. The CDR3 loop reads CASSLGAAANSPLHF. CDR3 nucleotide sequence: TGTGCCAGCAGCCTCGGGGCTGCTGCTAATTCACCCCTCCACTTT.

V is TRBV29-1 and J is TRBJ1-1, with a possible D match to TRBD1 (5 bases). Trimming removed 7 bases from V and 0 bases from J, with 12 bases in between. There are 13 residues in the CDR3. Germline lookup yields CDR1 SQVTM and CDR2 ANQGSEA. The CDR3 region is CSETGTLNTEAFF. For the CDR3, the DNA is TGCAGCGAAACTGGGACGTTGAACACTGAAGCTTTCTTT.

The gene calls are TRBV29-1 and TRBJ1-2; no reliable D call. V shed 7 bases and J shed 4 bases, with 16 bases lying between them. The CDR3 covers 13 residues. Per the germline V gene, CDR1 is SQVTM and CDR2 is ANQGSEA. Written as DNA, the CDR3 is TGCAGCGCCTGCCGTGCCAGTTCCTATGGCTACACCTTC. As protein: CSACRASSYGYTF.

DNA of the CDR3: TGTGCCAGCAGTTTCCTAGGACAGGGGGCGAATGAGCAGTTCTTC. It translates to CASSFLGQGANEQFF. This chain connects TRBV27 to TRBJ2-1; 11 bases are a match to TRBD1. Trimming took 3 bases from V and 7 from J; bases not matched to a gene: 5. Germline V gene lookup returns CDR1 MNHEY and CDR2 SMNVEV (reference sequence). CDR3 length equals 15 residues.

The chain uses TRBV7-9 and TRBJ2-3; a possible D gene is TRBD2 (5 bases). The CDR3 has 15 amino acids. From germline, CDR1 is SEHNR and CDR2 FQNEAQ (reference sequence). Trimming removed 1 base at V and 2 bases at J, with 10 bases between. The CDR3 DNA is TGTGCCAGCAGCTTAGGCGGAGGCCCCACAGATACGCAGTATTTT. Residues: CASSLGGGPTDTQYF.

The chain employs TRBV18 and TRBJ2-7; 9 nucleotides match TRBD1. The ends lost 3 bases at V and 12 bases at J; junction bases unmatched: 12. CDR1 and CDR2 (germline): KGHSH, LQKENI. There are 14 residues in the CDR3. CDR3: CASSPNPGQGLLYF. DNA for the CDR3: TGTGCCAGCTCACCGAATCCGGGACAGGGTTTACTGTACTTC.

This clone was found a few times. The chain recombines TRBV4-1 with TRBJ2-5; perhaps TRBD1 as D (6 bases). V lost 1 base and J lost 5, with 8 bases in between. The germline gives CDR1 MGHRA, CDR2 YSYEKL. This CDR3 spans 13 amino acids. DNA for the CDR3: TGCGCCAGCAGCCAAGGGCAGGGGGAGACCCAGTACTTC. It is translated as CASSQGQGETQYF.

In nucleotides, the CDR3 is TGTGCCTCGAGGGGCACCGGGGAGCTGTTTTTT. This sequence encodes CASRGTGELFF. The chain couples TRBV7-6 to TRBJ2-2; D may be TRBD1 or TRBD2 (5 bases each). The CDR3 length is 11 residues. The ends were cut back, 11 bases at V and 4 bases at J, with 8 bases in the middle. Per the germline V gene, CDR1 is SGHVS and CDR2 is FNYEAQ.

The chain is built from TRBV29-1 and TRBJ1-1; D remains ambiguous. Between the trimmed V and J ends, which lost 4 bases and 5 bases, there was a span of 17 bases. The CDR3 has 14 residues. The germline V gene has CDR1 SQVTM and CDR2 ANQGSEA. The CDR3 sequence: CSVARAPTVTEAFF. CDR3 DNA sequence: TGCAGCGTTGCGAGGGCCCCCACGGTGACTGAAGCTTTCTTT.

This clone was seen a few times. Other DNA sequences in this sample translate to the same CDR3. The rearrangement links TRBV5-1 to TRBJ2-5; D unresolved. Per the germline V gene, CDR1 is SGHRS and CDR2 is YFSETQ. V gave up 1 base and J gave up 5 bases, with 3 bases separating them. The CDR3 covers 11 residues. The CDR3 nucleotides read TGCGCCAGCAGCTTGAAGGAGACCCAGTACTTC. It codes for CASSLKETQYF.

The rearrangement uses TRBV2 and TRBJ2-3; D remains ambiguous. The germline gives CDR1 SNHLY, CDR2 FYNNEI. The CDR3 is made up of 13 amino acids. The germline V and J ends were trimmed by 7 bases and 3 bases, with 11 bases remaining between them. The CDR3 DNA reads TGTGCCAGCACCCCCCAAGGGACAGATACGCAGTATTTT. Protein product: CASTPQGTDTQYF.

This clone is a singleton in its sample. The V call is TRBV29-1, the J call TRBJ1-3, with D hard to call. The germline gives CDR1 SQVTM, CDR2 ANQGSEA. Trimming shortened V by 8 bases and J by 2 bases, and 13 bases separated the two germline ends. The CDR3 consists of 13 residues. The CDR3 loop is CSILEPAGNTIYF. The CDR3 DNA follows: TGCAGCATCCTTGAGCCGGCTGGAAACACCATATATTTT. Together with reference TRBV29-1 and TRBJ1-3, the CDR3 gives the full variable domain: SAVISQKPSRDICQRGTSLTIQCQVDSQVTMMFWYRQQPGQSLTLIATANQGSEATYESGFVIDKFPISRPNLTFSTLTVSNMSPEDSSIYLCSILEPAGNTIYFGEGSWLTVV.

The chain uses TRBV9 and TRBJ2-3; a possible D gene is TRBD1 (5 bases). In germline, CDR1 is SGDLS, CDR2 YYNGEE. The CDR3 has 14 residues. Trimming removed 0 bases at V and 6 bases at J, with 11 bases between. CDR3 nucleotides: TGTGCCAGCAGCGTAGACCCTAAGGGGGATACGCAGTATTTT. Amino acids: CASSVDPKGDTQYF.

This clone appeared once. Other DNA variants within this sample encode the same CDR3. The chain carries TRBV20-1 and TRBJ2-2; D is unresolved. CDR1 and CDR2 (germline): DFQATT, SNEGSKA (reference sequence). The germline V and J ends were trimmed by 5 bases and 7 bases, with 8 bases remaining between them. This CDR3 has 11 amino acids. DNA for the CDR3: TGCAGTGCTCGAGGTGGCGGGGAGCTGTTTTTT. Translated, it gives CSARGGGELFF.

This clone has only a few counts. This sample includes further DNA sequences coding for the same CDR3. This chain joins TRBV30 and TRBJ2-7; no clear D gene. V gave up 0 bases and J gave up 4 bases, with 7 bases separating them. The germline gives CDR1 GTSNPN, CDR2 SVGIG (reference sequence). The CDR3 is 12 residues long. This CDR3 reads CAWSVRGYEQYF. Written as DNA, the CDR3 is TGTGCCTGGAGTGTACGAGGATACGAGCAGTACTTC.

The rearrangement links TRBV10-3 to TRBJ1-1; possibly TRBD1 for D (5 bases). V gave up 8 bases and J gave up 4 bases, with 14 bases separating them. CDR1 is ENHRY and CDR2 is SYGVKD in the germline V gene. CDR3 length: 13 residues. CDR3 region: CAISTGVGTEAFF. DNA for the CDR3: TGTGCCATCTCGACGGGGGTAGGCACTGAAGCTTTCTTT.

CDR3: CARGEGGYGYTF. The CDR3 bases are TGTGCTCGGGGTGAAGGAGGCTATGGCTACACCTTC. This chain uses TRBV30 with TRBJ1-2; D not resolved. This CDR3 spans 12 amino acids. Germline V CDR1 and CDR2: GTSNPN, SVGIG (reference sequence).

This clone turned up a few times. This rearrangement joins TRBV15 to TRBJ2-1; 9 positions agree with TRBD2. Germline V gives CDR1 LNHNV, CDR2 YYDKDF (reference sequence). This CDR3 region has 15 residues. V shed 0 bases, J shed 7 bases, and the junction held 4 bases outside the gene matches. This chain's CDR3 is CATSRDVAGGNEQFF. CDR3 in DNA: TGTGCCACCAGCAGAGATGTTGCGGGAGGGAATGAGCAGTTCTTC.

This clone was found once. The chain combines TRBV7-2 with TRBJ2-5, with TRBD2 identical over 7 bases. V lost 5 bases, J lost 2 bases, and 5 bases stayed unmatched. CDR3 length: 14 amino acids. Germline V gene data show CDR1 as SGHTA and CDR2 as FQGNSA. CDR3 coding DNA: TGTGCCAGCAGCCCTCTAGCGGTTCAAGAGACCCAGTACTTC. This gives the protein CASSPLAVQETQYF.